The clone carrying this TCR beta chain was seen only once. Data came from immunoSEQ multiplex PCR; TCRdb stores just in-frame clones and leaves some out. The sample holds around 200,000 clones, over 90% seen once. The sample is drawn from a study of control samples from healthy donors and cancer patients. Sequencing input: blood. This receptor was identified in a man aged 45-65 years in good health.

CDR3 nucleotide sequence: TGTGCCACCAGTGCTACGGATGCGGGCTCAGGGGGAGAGACCCAGTACTTC. The encoded protein is CATSATDAGSGGETQYF. V usage is TRBV24-1 and J usage is TRBJ2-5; the match to TRBD1 covers 7 bases. V dropped 5 bases and J dropped 4; count of bases not matched to a gene: 15. Looked up from germline, CDR1 is KGHDR and CDR2 is SFDVKD. The CDR3 runs 17 residues.